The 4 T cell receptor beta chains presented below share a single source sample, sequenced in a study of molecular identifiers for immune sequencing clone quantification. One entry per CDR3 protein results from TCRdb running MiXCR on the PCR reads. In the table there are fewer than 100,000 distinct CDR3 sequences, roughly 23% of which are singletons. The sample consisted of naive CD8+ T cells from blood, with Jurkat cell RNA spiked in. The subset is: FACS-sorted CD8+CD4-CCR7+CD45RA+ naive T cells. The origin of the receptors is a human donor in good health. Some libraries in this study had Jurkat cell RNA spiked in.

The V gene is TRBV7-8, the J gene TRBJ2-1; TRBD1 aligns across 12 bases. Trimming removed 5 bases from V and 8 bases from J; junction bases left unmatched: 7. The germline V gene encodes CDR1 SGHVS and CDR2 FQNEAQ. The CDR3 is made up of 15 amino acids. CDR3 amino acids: CASSSGTGGVDEQFF. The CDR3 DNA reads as TGTGCCAGCAGCAGTGGGACAGGGGGCGTGGATGAGCAGTTCTTC. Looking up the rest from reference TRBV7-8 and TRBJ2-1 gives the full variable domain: GAGVSQSPRYKVAKRGQDVALRCDPISGHVSLFWYQQALGQGPEFLTYFQNEAQLDKSGLPSDRFFAERPEGSVSTLKIQRTQQEDSAVYLCASSSGTGGVDEQFFGPGTRLTVL.

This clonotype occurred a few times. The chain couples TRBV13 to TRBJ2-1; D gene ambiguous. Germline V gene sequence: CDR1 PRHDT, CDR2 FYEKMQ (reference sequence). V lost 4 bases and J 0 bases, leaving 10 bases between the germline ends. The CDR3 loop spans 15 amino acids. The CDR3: CASSSRLNSYNEQFF. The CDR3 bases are TGTGCCAGCAGCTCTCGACTGAACTCCTACAATGAGCAGTTCTTC.

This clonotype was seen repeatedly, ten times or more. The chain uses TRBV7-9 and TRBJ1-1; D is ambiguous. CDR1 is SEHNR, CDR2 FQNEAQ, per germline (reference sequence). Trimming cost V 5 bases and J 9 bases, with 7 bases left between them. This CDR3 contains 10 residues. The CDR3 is CASSPYKAFF. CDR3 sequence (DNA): TGTGCCAGCAGCCCCTATAAAGCTTTCTTT.

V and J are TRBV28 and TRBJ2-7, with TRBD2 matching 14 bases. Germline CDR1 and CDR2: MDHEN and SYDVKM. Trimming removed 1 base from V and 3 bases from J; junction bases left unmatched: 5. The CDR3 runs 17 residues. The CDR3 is CASSLFSGLAGDYEQYF. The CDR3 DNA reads TGTGCCAGCAGTTTATTCTCGGGACTAGCGGGAGACTACGAGCAGTACTTC.